The clone carrying this T cell receptor (beta chain) came up many times. This sample is drawn from a study of CD8+CD57+ T cells in acquired aplastic anemia. TCR beta VDJ and CDR3 profiling used genomic DNA as template. One entry per CDR3 protein results from TCRdb running MiXCR on the reads. The sample consists of about 190,000 distinct CDR3 sequences, approximately 50% of them appearing once. The V and J ends lost 3 bases and 1 base respectively, with 7 bases between them. Germline V lookup: CDR1 SGHTA, CDR2 FQGTGA. CDR3 size: 13 residues. The source is a human donor in good health, serving as a control. The J gene is TRBJ2-7, the V gene TRBV7-3; tentative D call: TRBD2 (5 bases). Sequencing was carried out using sorted CD4+, CD8+, or CD8+CD57+ T cells (not recorded which) from PBMCs. The DNA of the CDR3 is TGTGCCAGCAGCTTCGGGGTTTCCTACGAGCAGTACTTC. It encodes CASSFGVSYEQYF. The complete variable domain, with remaining parts taken from reference TRBV7-3 and TRBJ2-7, reads GAGVSQTPSNKVTEKGKYVELRCDPISGHTALYWYRQSLGQGPEFLIYFQGTGAADDSGLPNDRFFAVRPEGSVSTLKIQRTERGDSAVYLCASSFGVSYEQYFGPGTRLTVT.